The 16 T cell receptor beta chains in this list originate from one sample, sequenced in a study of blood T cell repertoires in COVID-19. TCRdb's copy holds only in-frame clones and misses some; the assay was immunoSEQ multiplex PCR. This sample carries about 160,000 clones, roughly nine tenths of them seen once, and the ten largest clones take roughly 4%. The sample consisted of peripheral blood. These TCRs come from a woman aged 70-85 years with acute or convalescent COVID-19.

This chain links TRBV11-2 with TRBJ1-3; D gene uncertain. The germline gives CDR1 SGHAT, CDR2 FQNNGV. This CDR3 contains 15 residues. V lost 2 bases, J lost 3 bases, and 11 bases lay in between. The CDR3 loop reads CASSLIVGIGNTIYF. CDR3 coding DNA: TGTGCCAGCAGCTTAATCGTCGGGATTGGAAACACCATATATTTT.

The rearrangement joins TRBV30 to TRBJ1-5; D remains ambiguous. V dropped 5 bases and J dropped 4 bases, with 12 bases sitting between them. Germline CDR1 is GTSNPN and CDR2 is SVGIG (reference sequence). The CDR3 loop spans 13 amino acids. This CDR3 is CAWGLELNQPQHF. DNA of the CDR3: TGTGCCTGGGGACTGGAACTAAATCAGCCCCAGCATTTT. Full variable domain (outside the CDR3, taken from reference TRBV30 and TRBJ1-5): SQTIHQWPATLVQPVGSPLSLECTVEGTSNPNLYWYRQAAGRGLQLLFYSVGIGQISSEVPQNLSASRPQDRQFILSSKKLLLSDSGFYLCAWGLELNQPQHFGDGTRLSIL.

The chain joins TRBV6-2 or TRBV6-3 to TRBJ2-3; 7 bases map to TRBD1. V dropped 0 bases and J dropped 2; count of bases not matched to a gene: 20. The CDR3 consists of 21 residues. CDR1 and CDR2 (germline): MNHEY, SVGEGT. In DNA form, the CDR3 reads TGTGCCAGCAGTTACTCAACAGAACCCGGGACAGATTATACACACACAGATACGCAGTATTTT. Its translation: CASSYSTEPGTDYTHTDTQYF.

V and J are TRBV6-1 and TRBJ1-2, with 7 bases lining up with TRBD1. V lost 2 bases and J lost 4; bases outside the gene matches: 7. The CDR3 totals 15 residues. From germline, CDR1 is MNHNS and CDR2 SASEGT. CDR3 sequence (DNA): TGTGCCAGCAGTGAACTAGACAGGGAATCCTATGGCTACACCTTC. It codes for CASSELDRESYGYTF.

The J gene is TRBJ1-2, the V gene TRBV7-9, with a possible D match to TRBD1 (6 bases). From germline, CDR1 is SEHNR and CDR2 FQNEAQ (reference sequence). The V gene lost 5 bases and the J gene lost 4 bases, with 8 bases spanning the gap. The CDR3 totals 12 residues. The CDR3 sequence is CASSLDSYGYTF. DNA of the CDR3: TGTGCCAGCAGCCTGGACAGCTATGGCTACACCTTC.

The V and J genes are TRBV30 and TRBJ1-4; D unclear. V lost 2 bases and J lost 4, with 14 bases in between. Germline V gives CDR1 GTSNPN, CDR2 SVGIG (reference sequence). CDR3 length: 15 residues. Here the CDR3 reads CAWSRPGSVNEKLFF. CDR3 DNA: TGTGCCTGGAGTCGCCCGGGATCCGTTAATGAAAAACTGTTTTTT.

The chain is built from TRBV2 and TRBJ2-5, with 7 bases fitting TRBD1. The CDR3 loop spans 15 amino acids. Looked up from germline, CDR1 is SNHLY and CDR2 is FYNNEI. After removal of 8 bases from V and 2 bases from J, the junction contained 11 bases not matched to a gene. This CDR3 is CASQRQGHWQETQYF. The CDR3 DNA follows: TGTGCCAGCCAAAGACAGGGTCATTGGCAAGAGACCCAGTACTTC.

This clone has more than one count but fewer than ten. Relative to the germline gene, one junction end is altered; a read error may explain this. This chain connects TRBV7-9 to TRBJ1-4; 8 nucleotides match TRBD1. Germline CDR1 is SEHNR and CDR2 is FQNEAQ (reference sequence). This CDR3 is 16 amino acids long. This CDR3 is CASSLADRGWNEKLFF. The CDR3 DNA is TGTGCCAGCAGCCTAGCCGACAGGGGTTGGAATGAAAAACTGTTTTTT.

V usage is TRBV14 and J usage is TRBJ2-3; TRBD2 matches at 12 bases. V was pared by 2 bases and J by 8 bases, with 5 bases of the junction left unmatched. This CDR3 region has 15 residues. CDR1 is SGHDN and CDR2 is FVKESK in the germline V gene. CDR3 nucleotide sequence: TGTGCCAGCAGCCAATTCTCTAGCGGGAGGGCTACGCAGTATTTT. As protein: CASSQFSSGRATQYF. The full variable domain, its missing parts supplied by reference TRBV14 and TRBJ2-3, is EAGVTQFPSHSVIEKGQTVTLRCDPISGHDNLYWYRRVMGKEIKFLLHFVKESKQDESGMPNNRFLAERTGGTYSTLKVQPAELEDSGVYFCASSQFSSGRATQYFGPGTRLTVL.

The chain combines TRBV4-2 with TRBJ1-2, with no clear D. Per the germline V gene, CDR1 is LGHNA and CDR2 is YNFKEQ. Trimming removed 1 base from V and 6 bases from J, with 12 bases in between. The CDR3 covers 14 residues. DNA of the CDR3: TGTGCCAGCAGCCAAGTGGGAGCTTGGGATGGCTACACCTTC. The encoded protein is CASSQVGAWDGYTF.

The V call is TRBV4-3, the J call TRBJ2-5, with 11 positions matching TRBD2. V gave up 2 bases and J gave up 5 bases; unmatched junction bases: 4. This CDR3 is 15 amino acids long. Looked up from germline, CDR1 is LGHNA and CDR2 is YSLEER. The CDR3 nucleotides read TGCGCCAGCAGCCAACTAGCGGGGGGTAGTGAGACCCAGTACTTC. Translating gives CASSQLAGGSETQYF.

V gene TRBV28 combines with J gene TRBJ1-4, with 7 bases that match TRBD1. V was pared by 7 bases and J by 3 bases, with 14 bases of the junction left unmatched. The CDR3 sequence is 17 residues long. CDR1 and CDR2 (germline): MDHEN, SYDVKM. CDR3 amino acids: CASTGQGGQVANEKLFF. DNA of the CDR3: TGTGCCAGCACCGGTCAGGGGGGCCAAGTAGCTAATGAAAAACTGTTTTTT.

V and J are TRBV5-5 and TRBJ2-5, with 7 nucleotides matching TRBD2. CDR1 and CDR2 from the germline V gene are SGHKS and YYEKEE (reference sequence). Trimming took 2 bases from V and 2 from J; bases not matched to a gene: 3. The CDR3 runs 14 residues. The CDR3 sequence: CASSFRGEQETQYF. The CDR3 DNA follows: TGTGCCAGCAGCTTTCGGGGGGAACAAGAGACCCAGTACTTC.

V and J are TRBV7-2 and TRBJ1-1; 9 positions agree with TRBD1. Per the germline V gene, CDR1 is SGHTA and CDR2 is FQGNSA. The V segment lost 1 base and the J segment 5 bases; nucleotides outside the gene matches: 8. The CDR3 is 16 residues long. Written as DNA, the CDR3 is TGTGCCAGCAGCTTAGTGGGGGACAGGGCGGGAACTGAAGCTTTCTTT. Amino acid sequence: CASSLVGDRAGTEAFF.

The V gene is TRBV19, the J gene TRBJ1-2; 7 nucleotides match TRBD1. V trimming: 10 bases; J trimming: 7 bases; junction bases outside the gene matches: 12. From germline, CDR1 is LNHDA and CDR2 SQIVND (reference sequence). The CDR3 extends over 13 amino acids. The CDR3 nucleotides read TGTGCCACCAACCCGACAGGGAGAGGTGGCTACACCTTC. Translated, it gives CATNPTGRGGYTF.

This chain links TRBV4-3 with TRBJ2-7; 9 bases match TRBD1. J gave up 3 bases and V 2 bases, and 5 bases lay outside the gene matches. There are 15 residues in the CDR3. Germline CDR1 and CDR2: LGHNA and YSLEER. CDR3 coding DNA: TGCGCCAGCAGCCAAACAGCGGGACAGGGCTACGAGCAGTACTTC. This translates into CASSQTAGQGYEQYF.